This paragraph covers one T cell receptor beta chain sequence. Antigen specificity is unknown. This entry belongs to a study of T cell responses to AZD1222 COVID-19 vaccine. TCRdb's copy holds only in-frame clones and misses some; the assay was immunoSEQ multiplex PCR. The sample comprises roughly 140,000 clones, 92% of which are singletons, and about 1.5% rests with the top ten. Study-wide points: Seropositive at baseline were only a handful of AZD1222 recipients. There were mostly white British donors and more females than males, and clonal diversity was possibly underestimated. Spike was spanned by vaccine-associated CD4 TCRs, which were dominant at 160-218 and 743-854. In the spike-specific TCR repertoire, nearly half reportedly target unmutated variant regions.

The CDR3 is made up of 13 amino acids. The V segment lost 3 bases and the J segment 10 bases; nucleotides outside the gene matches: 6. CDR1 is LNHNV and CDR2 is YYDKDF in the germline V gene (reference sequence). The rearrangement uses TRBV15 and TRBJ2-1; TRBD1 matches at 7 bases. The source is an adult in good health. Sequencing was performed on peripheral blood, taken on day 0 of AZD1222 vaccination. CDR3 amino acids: CATSRYQDREQFF. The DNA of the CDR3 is TGTGCCACCAGCAGGTACCAGGACAGGGAGCAGTTCTTC. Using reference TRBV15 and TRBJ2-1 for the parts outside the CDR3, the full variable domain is DAMVIQNPRYQVTQFGKPVTLSCSQTLNHNVMYWYQQKSSQAPKLLFHYYDKDFNNEADTPDNFQSRRPNTSFCFLDIRSPGLGDTAMYLCATSRYQDREQFFGPGTRLTVL.